Shown below are 13 T cell receptor beta chains from a single sample sequenced in a study of blood T cell repertoires in COVID-19. Produced via immunoSEQ multiplex PCR; TCRdb's table is partial and in-frame only. The sample has about 170,000 clones; about 88% are singletons. Specimen: peripheral blood. These receptors came from a man aged 45-60 years who had recovered from COVID-19.

This chain links TRBV5-1 with TRBJ2-5; D is perhaps TRBD1 (5 bases). This CDR3 has 12 residues. Trimming removed 0 bases from V and 5 bases from J, with 5 bases in between. From germline, CDR1 is SGHRS and CDR2 YFSETQ. The CDR3 loop is CASSLAGETQYF. In DNA, the CDR3 is TGCGCCAGCAGCTTGGCAGGGGAGACCCAGTACTTC.

This clone was observed a handful of times. This chain links TRBV9 with TRBJ2-1; TRBD1 is a possible D gene (5 bases). V was shortened by 0 bases and J by 10 bases, with 14 bases between the two germline ends. There are 14 residues in the CDR3. Germline V gene lookup returns CDR1 SGDLS and CDR2 YYNGEE. This CDR3 is CASSVGVSSGEQFF. The CDR3 DNA reads TGTGCCAGCAGCGTAGGGGTCTCGTCAGGGGAGCAGTTCTTC.

V usage is TRBV5-1 and J usage is TRBJ2-7; 11 bases are a match to TRBD2. Germline assignment: CDR1 SGHRS and CDR2 YFSETQ. The V and J ends lost 0 bases and 5 bases, in that order; junction bases with no gene match: 1. The CDR3 has 14 residues. CDR3 nucleotide sequence: TGCGCCAGCAGCTTGGAACTAGCGGGAGACGAGCAGTACTTC. Translation: CASSLELAGDEQYF. The full variable domain, completed using reference TRBV5-1 and TRBJ2-7, is KAGVTQTPRYLIKTRGQQVTLSCSPISGHRSVSWYQQTPGQGLQFLFEYFSETQRNKGNFPGRFSGRQFSNSRSEMNVSTLELGDSALYLCASSLELAGDEQYFGPGTRLTVT.

This clone appeared once. The genes are TRBV6-5 and TRBJ2-1; tentatively, D is TRBD1 (6 bases). CDR1 and CDR2 (germline): MNHEY, SVGAGI. The CDR3 runs 15 residues. Trimming stripped 8 bases from V and 0 bases from J, with 14 bases between. In nucleotides, the CDR3 is TGTGCCAGCCTCCGGGACACCGTCTCCTACAATGAGCAGTTCTTC. Its protein is CASLRDTVSYNEQFF.

The chain employs TRBV6-5 and TRBJ1-5; D unclear. V was shortened by 6 bases and J by 0 bases, with 12 bases between the two germline ends. This CDR3 is built from 15 residues. The germline V gene encodes CDR1 MNHEY and CDR2 SVGAGI. CDR3 protein: CASREDGGSNQPQHF. CDR3 bases: TGTGCCAGCAGGGAGGACGGTGGTAGCAATCAGCCCCAGCATTTT.

The chain is built from TRBV18 and TRBJ2-6; D gene uncertain. Between the trimmed V and J ends, which lost 3 bases and 1 base, there was a span of 4 bases. The CDR3 is made up of 14 amino acids. From germline, CDR1 is KGHSH and CDR2 LQKENI. The CDR3 loop reads CASSPFSGANVLTF. CDR3 bases: TGTGCCAGCTCACCCTTTTCTGGGGCCAACGTCCTGACTTTC.

CDR3 bases: TGTGCCAGCAGGGATAGGGGACAGAGAAATCAGCCCCAGCATTTT. Translated: CASRDRGQRNQPQHF. This chain joins TRBV27 and TRBJ1-5, with 7 bases identical to TRBD1. Trimming removed 6 bases from V and 4 bases from J; junction bases left unmatched: 9. Germline CDR1 reads MNHEY; CDR2 reads SMNVEV (reference sequence). There are 15 residues in the CDR3.

The chain is built from TRBV29-1 and TRBJ1-2; D gene ambiguous. The V gene's germline CDR1 is SQVTM and CDR2 ANQGSEA. The V end lost 0 bases, the J end lost 2 bases, and 13 bases lay between the germline ends. CDR3 length: 15 residues. CDR3 nucleotides: TGCAGCGTTGAAGACTTAGGCAGGCCGAACTATGGCTACACCTTC. It translates to CSVEDLGRPNYGYTF. Using reference TRBV29-1 and TRBJ1-2 for the parts outside the CDR3, the full variable domain is SAVISQKPSRDICQRGTSLTIQCQVDSQVTMMFWYRQQPGQSLTLIATANQGSEATYESGFVIDKFPISRPNLTFSTLTVSNMSPEDSSIYLCSVEDLGRPNYGYTFGSGTRLTVV.

The chain has TRBV3-1 (or the pseudogene TRBV3-2) and TRBJ2-6; 7 bases are shared with TRBD2. This CDR3 has 17 residues. The junction had 8 bases not matched to a gene; V was cut back by 4 bases and J by 2 bases. Per germline, CDR1 LGHDT and CDR2 YNNKEL (reference sequence). This chain's CDR3 is CASSRQTRGAGANVLTF. As DNA, the CDR3 is TGTGCCAGCAGCCGACAGACCCGGGGGGCTGGGGCCAACGTCCTGACTTTC.

The chain uses TRBV25-1 and TRBJ2-1; 9 positions match TRBD1. CDR1 is MGHDK and CDR2 is SYGVNS in the germline V gene. The CDR3 spans 15 residues. Trimming cost V 6 bases and J 7 bases; bases outside gene matches: 10. The CDR3 nucleotides read TGTGCCAGCAGCGTAGCCGGGACAGGGTGGAATGAGCAGTTCTTC. Translation: CASSVAGTGWNEQFF.

The rearrangement links TRBV7-2 to TRBJ2-2, with 11 bases matching TRBD1. With 4 bases clipped from V and 6 bases from J, the junction kept 4 bases outside the gene matches. Germline CDR1 reads SGHTA; CDR2 reads FQGNSA. This CDR3 region has 15 residues. CDR3 in amino acids: CASSSPGQGAGELFF. For the CDR3, the DNA is TGTGCCAGCAGCTCGCCGGGACAGGGGGCCGGGGAGCTGTTTTTT. Full variable domain (missing parts from reference TRBV7-2 and TRBJ2-2): GAGVSQSPSNKVTEKGKDVELRCDPISGHTALYWYRQSLGQGLEFLIYFQGNSAPDKSGLPSDRFSAERTGGSVSTLTIQRTQQEDSAVYLCASSSPGQGAGELFFGEGSRLTVL.

The chain joins TRBV5-6 to TRBJ2-5; tentative D call: TRBD2 (6 bases). This CDR3 region has 13 residues. Germline V gives CDR1 SGHDT, CDR2 YYEEEE. V was trimmed by 1 base and J by 4 bases, leaving 8 bases between them. The CDR3 DNA follows: TGTGCCAGCAGCTTGCAGGGAGGAGAGACCCAGTACTTC. It codes for CASSLQGGETQYF.

The J gene is TRBJ2-3, the V gene TRBV5-1; 8 bases are a match to TRBD2. V lost 5 bases and J lost 3; bases outside the gene matches: 11. The CDR3 runs to 16 residues. Germline values: CDR1 SGHRS, CDR2 YFSETQ. The CDR3 sequence: CASRRPSGSGTDTQYF. The DNA of the CDR3 is TGCGCCAGCAGACGGCCCAGCGGGAGTGGGACAGATACGCAGTATTTT.